This record looks at one T cell receptor beta chain sequence and its context. Its binding antigen is unknown. No base-level quality is on record; no much larger clone is a single base apart. The entry originates in a study of T cells in tuberculosis (dated by TCRdb to between 2018 and 2020). Study-wide context: The study combined CD1B tetramers and high-throughput TCR immunosequencing to characterize T cells specific for the mycobacterial lipid antigen glucose monomycolate (GMM). IGRA-negative adolescents, IGRA-positive adolescents with latent tuberculosis and adults with active tuberculosis, around nine per group, were compared in a South African clinical cohort. Here is what the overall study found, with its caveats: Clinical samples were selected based on which cryopreserved specimens were available, and the active tuberculosis cases were adults whereas the controls were adolescents. Compared with IGRA-negative controls, TCR-alpha repertoires from active tuberculosis had smaller mean NN-distances to GMM-specific TCRs, which suggests clonal expansion of these TCRs. Shorter CDR3-alpha lengths in active tuberculosis patients partly drove the smaller NN-distances, and the TCR-beta difference was not statistically significant. An accuracy of around 88% (AUROC 0.85 to 0.95) was reached by a classifier using the diverse GMM-specific repertoire, compared with around 70% accuracy when GEM motif frequencies were used.

TCR libraries were generated with the immunoSEQ multiplex PCR assay, using TCR-beta and/or TCR-alpha/delta assays for each sample. The Illumina high-throughput platform was used to sequence the amplified TCR libraries. For the original study's pipeline: Clustering and dimensionality reduction were performed using pairwise TCRdist distances among GMM-specific receptors from ex vivo sorted or in vitro expanded T cells. Each clinical repertoire received a mean NN-distance score, defined as the average TCRdist to the nearest 10% of tetramer-positive reference sequences. GEM TCR motif frequency was computed as the fraction of unique TCRs matching known GEM sequences by V/J usage and CDR3 length. Linear discriminant analysis with leave-one-out cross-validation, implemented in scikit-learn, was used to classify active tuberculosis. Entries here come from immuneACCESS through TCRdb and include only in-frame sequences with V and J called. Some clones fail to appear in such tables; in the studies checked, an unresolved V gene covers under half of the shortfall, and the cause of the remainder is unknown. The DNA was the basis for D and trimming; V, J and clone size are from that table. For this sample there are 45,000 or so clones; about 95% appear just once. In total, the top ten clones hold 6.5% to 9.5% of the sample.

V ends up 5 bases short and J 3 bases short, with an unmatched junction base count of 6. CDR1 MNHEY and CDR2 SVGAGI were looked up in the germline V gene. From its cysteine to its phenylalanine, the CDR3 spans 15 amino acids. Of all the DNA, just the CDR3 is kept, 45 bases in frame from base 1. At study entry, a tuberculin skin test and the QuantiFERON-TB GOLD In-Tube IGRA were used to screen adolescents for latent tuberculosis infection. Unsorted cryopreserved PBMC were immunosequenced, covering on average approximately 96,000 T cells per clinical donor. Eleven high schools in the Worcester region of the Western Cape, South Africa, served as enrollment sites for adolescents aged 12 to 18 years. Approximately ten M. tuberculosis-infected adolescents and about 10 uninfected adolescents, matched for age and sex, were selected. For the adolescents, PBMC were isolated by density centrifugation from freshly drawn heparinized blood and then cryopreserved.

The sequenced sample was PBMCs. The chain joins TRBV6-5 to TRBJ1-5; 8 bases in the junction line up with TRBD1. The TCR originated in a donor aged 10-29 years with latent tuberculosis or without tuberculosis infection. The CDR3 sequence is CASSQYRGYNQPQHF. The bases read TGTGCCAGCAGTCAATACAGGGGGTACAATCAGCCCCAGCATTTT.